Described below is a single T cell receptor beta chain sequence and its context. This specimen comes from a study of cytomegalovirus exposure and HLA in healthy donors. The data were produced by immunoSEQ multiplex PCR, yet TCRdb's version contains in-frame clones alone and is incomplete. The data contain about 130,000 clones, under 90% of them seen just once; the ten biggest clones take up roughly 2%. Trimming stripped 5 bases from V and 3 bases from J, with 18 bases between. Germline V lookup: CDR1 PRHDT, CDR2 FYEKMQ (reference sequence). This CDR3 spans 16 amino acids. This clonotype was obtained from a woman under 30 in good health and CMV-seronegative. The specimen was PBMCs. The chain joins TRBV13 to TRBJ2-3; D is undetermined. The CDR3 nucleotides read TGTGCCAGCAGCACCCAGACACACCAGGATACAGATACGCAGTATTTT. Translation gives CASSTQTHQDTDTQYF.